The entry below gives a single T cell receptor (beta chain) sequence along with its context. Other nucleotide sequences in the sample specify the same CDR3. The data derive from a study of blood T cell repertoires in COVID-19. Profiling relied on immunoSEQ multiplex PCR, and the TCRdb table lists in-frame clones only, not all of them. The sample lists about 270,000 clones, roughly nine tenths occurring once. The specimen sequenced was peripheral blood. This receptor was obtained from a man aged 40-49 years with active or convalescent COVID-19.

The CDR3 here is CASSYGGGDTEAFF. In DNA form, the CDR3 reads TGTGCCAGCAGTTACGGGGGGGGCGACACTGAAGCTTTCTTT. J is TRBJ1-1 and V is TRBV6-5, with D possibly matching TRBD1 (6 bases). Trimming cost V 2 bases and J 3 bases, with 10 bases left between them. The germline gives CDR1 MNHEY, CDR2 SVGAGI. The CDR3 is 14 amino acids.